The sequence of this T cell receptor beta chain was determined in a study of response to subunit inactivated influenza vaccine. Study results and caveats: It was suggested by the authors that few new T cells are recruited by each seasonal influenza vaccination.

TCRdb re-called the RT-PCR reads through MiXCR, storing one row per CDR3 protein. The top ten clones hold around 10% of a sample with roughly 570,000 distinct CDR3 sequences, approximately 15% of them seen once. This CDR3 contains 13 residues. The germline CDR1 and CDR2 sequences are SGHAT and FQNNGV. V was cut by 3 bases and J by 4 bases, with 6 bases left in between. This clonotype was found a few times. Its antigen is not known. J is TRBJ2-2 and V is TRBV11-2; a weak D match, TRBD2 (5 bases). This sample comprised PBMCs from blood, obtained 12 days after vaccination. This sequence originates from a man aged 50-60 years who received an inactivated influenza vaccine. The CDR3: CASSLRATGELFF. In DNA form, the CDR3 reads TGTGCCAGCAGCTTGCGGGCCACCGGGGAGCTGTTTTTT.